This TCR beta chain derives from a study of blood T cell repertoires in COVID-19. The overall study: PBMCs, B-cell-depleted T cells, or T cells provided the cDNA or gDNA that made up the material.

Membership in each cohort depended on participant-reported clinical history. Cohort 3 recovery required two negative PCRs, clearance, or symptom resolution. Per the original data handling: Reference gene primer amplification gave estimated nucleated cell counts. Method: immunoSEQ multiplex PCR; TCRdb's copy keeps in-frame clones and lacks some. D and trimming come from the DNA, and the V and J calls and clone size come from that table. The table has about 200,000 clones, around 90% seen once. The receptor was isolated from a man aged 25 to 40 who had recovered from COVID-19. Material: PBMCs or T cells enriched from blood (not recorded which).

The CDR3: CASSLGLGQANYGYTF. The CDR3 nucleotides are TGTGCCAGCAGCTTGGGGCTTGGACAGGCTAACTATGGCTACACCTTC. V and J are TRBV5-5 and TRBJ1-2; TRBD1 matches at 7 bases. The trim removed 0 bases at V and 0 bases at J, leaving 5 bases unmatched. Looked up from germline, CDR1 is SGHKS and CDR2 is YYEKEE (reference sequence). The CDR3 runs to 16 residues.